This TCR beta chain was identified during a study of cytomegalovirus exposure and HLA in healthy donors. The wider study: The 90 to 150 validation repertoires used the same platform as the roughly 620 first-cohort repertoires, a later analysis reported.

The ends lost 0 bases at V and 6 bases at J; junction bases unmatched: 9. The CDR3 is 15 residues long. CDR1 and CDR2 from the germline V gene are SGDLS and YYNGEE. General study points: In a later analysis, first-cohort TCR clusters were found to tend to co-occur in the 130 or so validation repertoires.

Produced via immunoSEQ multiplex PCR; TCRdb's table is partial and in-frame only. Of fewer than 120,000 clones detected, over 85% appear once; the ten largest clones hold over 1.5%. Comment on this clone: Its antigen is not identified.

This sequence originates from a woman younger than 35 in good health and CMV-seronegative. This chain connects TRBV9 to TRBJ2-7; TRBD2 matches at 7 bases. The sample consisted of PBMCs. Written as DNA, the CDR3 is TGTGCCAGCAGCGTAGCTGGCGGGAGCGGATCCGAGCAGTACTTC. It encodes CASSVAGGSGSEQYF. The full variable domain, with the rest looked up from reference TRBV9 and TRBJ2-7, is DSGVTQTPKHLITATGQRVTLRCSPRSGDLSVYWYQQSLDQGLQFLIQYYNGEERAKGNILERFSAQQFPDLHSELNLSSLELGDSALYFCASSVAGGSGSEQYFGPGTRLTVT.